This TCR beta chain was documented in a study of blood T cell repertoires in COVID-19. Study-wide background: Acute and convalescent COVID-19 samples came from the United States, Italy and Spain.

In the authors' workflow: By means of reference gene primer amplification, nucleated cell counts were estimated. The data were produced by immunoSEQ multiplex PCR, yet TCRdb's version contains in-frame clones alone and is incomplete. V and J calls and clone size are those listed in that table; D and trimming were worked out from the DNA. Among 100,000 to 150,000 clones listed, about 76% were seen once. The TCR sequence derives from a woman aged 55-69 years with active or convalescent COVID-19. The specimen sequenced was peripheral blood.

The CDR3 DNA follows: TGTGCCAGCAGCTTAGATCGGTCAGATACGCAGTATTTT. Residues: CASSLDRSDTQYF. The chain recombines TRBV11-2 with TRBJ2-3; D is undetermined. This CDR3 region has 13 residues. V shed 0 bases and J shed 4 bases, with 5 bases lying between them. Germline CDR1 and CDR2: SGHAT and FQNNGV. The full variable domain, its missing parts supplied by reference TRBV11-2 and TRBJ2-3, is EAGVAQSPRYKIIEKRQSVAFWCNPISGHATLYWYQQILGQGPKLLIQFQNNGVVDDSQLPKDRFSAERLKGVDSTLKIQPAKLEDSAVYLCASSLDRSDTQYFGPGTRLTVL.